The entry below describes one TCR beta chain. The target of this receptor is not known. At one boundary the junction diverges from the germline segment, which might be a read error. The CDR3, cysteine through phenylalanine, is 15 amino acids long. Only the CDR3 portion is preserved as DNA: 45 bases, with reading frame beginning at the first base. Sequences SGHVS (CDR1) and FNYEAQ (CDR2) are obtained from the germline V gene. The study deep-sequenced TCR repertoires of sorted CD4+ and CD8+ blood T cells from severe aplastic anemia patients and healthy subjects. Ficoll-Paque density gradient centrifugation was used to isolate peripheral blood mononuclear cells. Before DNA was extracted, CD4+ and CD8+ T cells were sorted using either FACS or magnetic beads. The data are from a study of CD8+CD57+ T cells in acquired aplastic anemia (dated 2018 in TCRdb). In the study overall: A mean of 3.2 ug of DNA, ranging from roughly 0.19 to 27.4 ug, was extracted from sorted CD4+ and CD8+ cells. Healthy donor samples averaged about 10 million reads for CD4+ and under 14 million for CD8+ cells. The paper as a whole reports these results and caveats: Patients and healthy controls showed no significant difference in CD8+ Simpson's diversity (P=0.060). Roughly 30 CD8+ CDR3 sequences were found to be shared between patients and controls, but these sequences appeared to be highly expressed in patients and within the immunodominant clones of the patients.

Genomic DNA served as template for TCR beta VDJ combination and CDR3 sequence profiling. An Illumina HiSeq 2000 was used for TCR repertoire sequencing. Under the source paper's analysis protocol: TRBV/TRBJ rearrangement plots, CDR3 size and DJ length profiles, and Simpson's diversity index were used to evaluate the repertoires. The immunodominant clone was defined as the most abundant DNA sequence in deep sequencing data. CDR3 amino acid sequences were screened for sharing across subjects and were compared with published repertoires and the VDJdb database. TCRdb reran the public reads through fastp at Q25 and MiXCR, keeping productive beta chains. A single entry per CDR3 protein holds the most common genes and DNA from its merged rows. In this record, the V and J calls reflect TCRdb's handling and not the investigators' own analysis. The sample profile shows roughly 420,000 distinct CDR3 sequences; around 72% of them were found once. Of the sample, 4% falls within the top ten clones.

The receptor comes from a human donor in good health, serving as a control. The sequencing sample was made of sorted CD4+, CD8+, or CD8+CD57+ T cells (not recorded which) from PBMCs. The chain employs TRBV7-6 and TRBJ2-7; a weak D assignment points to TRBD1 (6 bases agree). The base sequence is TGTGCCAGCAGCGTACGACAGGCCGGGGCCTACGGGCAGTACTTC. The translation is CASSVRQAGAYGQYF.